These 5 T cell receptor beta chains originate from one sample sequenced in a study of shared T cell receptors in the human thymus. Clones were read by immunoSEQ multiplex PCR, and TCRdb kept only the in-frame ones, dropping some. The data show hundreds of thousands of clones, with around 87% seen just once and approximately 0.0097% held by the top ten. These same data were also listed under a study on human thymus T cells.

Sequencing was carried out using thymocytes. The receptors come from a boy less than two years old with a congenital heart defect.

V and J are TRBV9 and TRBJ2-7; weak D call: TRBD2 (6 bases). From germline, CDR1 is SGDLS and CDR2 YYNGEE. The CDR3 is made up of 11 amino acids. Deletions cut 9 bases from V and 4 bases from J, with 11 bases between. CDR3 sequence: CATGSRYEQYF. In nucleotides, the CDR3 is TGTGCCACCGGGAGTAGATACGAGCAGTACTTC.

This sequence joins TRBV29-1 and TRBJ1-2; D might be TRBD1 (6 bases). Deletions cut 1 base from V and 0 bases from J, with 6 bases between. Germline lookup yields CDR1 SQVTM and CDR2 ANQGSEA. There are 13 residues in the CDR3. CDR3 bases: TGCAGCGTTGAAGGGACAGCTAACTATGGCTACACCTTC. It codes for CSVEGTANYGYTF.

The chain combines TRBV11-2 with TRBJ2-5; possible D gene TRBD1, 6 bases. Per germline, CDR1 SGHAT and CDR2 FQNNGV. The V and J ends lost 4 bases and 0 bases respectively, with 21 bases between them. CDR3 length: 18 residues. The CDR3 DNA reads TGTGCCAGCAGCTCCCGAGGGTGGGACAACAAGAACCAAGAGACCCAGTACTTC. It encodes CASSSRGWDNKNQETQYF.

This clone was picked up one time. CDR3 coding DNA: TGTGCCTTGCACAGGGGTTCGTGGAATTCACCCCTCCACTTT. This sequence encodes CALHRGSWNSPLHF. This chain uses TRBV30 with TRBJ1-6, with 7 bases fitting TRBD1. The CDR3 runs 14 residues. V lost 7 bases, J lost 7 bases, and 10 bases stayed unmatched. Germline V lookup: CDR1 GTSNPN, CDR2 SVGIG (reference sequence).

The chain recombines TRBV4-3 with TRBJ1-2; 7 bases match TRBD1. The V gene end was trimmed by 4 bases and the J gene end by 4 bases; junction bases not matched to a gene: 3. Germline V gene lookup returns CDR1 LGHNA and CDR2 YSLEER. This CDR3 has 13 residues. CDR3 sequence: CASSPGTAYGYTF. In DNA form, the CDR3 reads TGCGCCAGCAGCCCCGGGACAGCCTATGGCTACACCTTC.